These 28 T cell receptor beta chains originate from one sample sequenced in a study of shared clonotypes between healthy human individuals. Generated by immunoSEQ multiplex PCR, the TCRdb table keeps only in-frame clones and is missing some. The table includes 2,100,000 or so clones, 90% to 96% detected once. Sequenced sample: naive CD4+ T cells sorted from blood. Noted subset: CD45RA+ positively selected. The receptors were sampled from a man aged 18 to 30 in good health.

The rearrangement uses TRBV7-2 and TRBJ2-7; the match to TRBD1 covers 9 bases. CDR1 is SGHTA and CDR2 is FQGNSA in the germline V gene. CDR3 length equals 14 residues. The ends lost 5 bases at V and 3 bases at J; junction bases unmatched: 5. Here the CDR3 reads CASSRTGAGYEQYF. CDR3 sequence (DNA): TGTGCCAGCAGCAGGACAGGGGCCGGCTACGAGCAGTACTTC.

The chain has TRBV7-2 and TRBJ2-5; 7 bases are a match to TRBD2. V was clipped by 5 bases and J by 2 bases; unmatched bases: 5. Germline V gives CDR1 SGHTA, CDR2 FQGNSA. This CDR3 is built from 14 residues. This CDR3 is CASSRDYNQETQYF. The CDR3 DNA reads TGTGCCAGCAGCCGGGACTACAATCAAGAGACCCAGTACTTC.

The chain uses TRBV6-1 and TRBJ1-6; possibly TRBD1 for D (6 bases). V was trimmed by 5 bases and J by 6 bases, leaving 14 bases between them. CDR3 length: 15 amino acids. Looked up from germline, CDR1 is MNHNS and CDR2 is SASEGT. The CDR3 spells CASSLEGQINSPLHF. CDR3 sequence (DNA): TGTGCCAGCAGTCTCGAGGGACAAATTAATTCACCCCTCCACTTT.

J is TRBJ1-4 and V is TRBV6-6; D unclear. Looked up from germline, CDR1 is MNHNY and CDR2 is SVGAGI (reference sequence). The ends were cut back, 0 bases at V and 8 bases at J, with 10 bases in the middle. This CDR3 has 14 amino acids. CDR3 DNA: TGTGCCAGCAGTTACTCGATCCGAGGCGAAAAACTGTTTTTT. Protein: CASSYSIRGEKLFF.

The chain combines TRBV11-2 with TRBJ1-2; D is unclear. The V gene lost 3 bases and the J gene lost 8 bases, with 16 bases spanning the gap. The CDR3 consists of 14 residues. Germline CDR1 and CDR2: SGHAT and FQNNGV. The CDR3 region is CASSLTSPDGGYTF. CDR3 bases: TGTGCCAGCAGCTTGACATCCCCGGATGGGGGCTACACCTTC.

This chain uses TRBV7-3 with TRBJ2-7, with 11 bases that match TRBD1. The J segment lost 3 bases and the V segment lost 5 bases, leaving 6 bases of the junction unmatched. CDR3 size: 15 residues. From germline, CDR1 is SGHTA and CDR2 FQGTGA. CDR3 amino acids: CASSPRTGGIYEQYF. DNA of the CDR3: TGTGCCAGCAGCCCCCGGACAGGGGGCATCTACGAGCAGTACTTC.

The CDR3 DNA is TGCGCCAGCGCCGCAAACAAGGCAGGGCCCACAGATACGCAGTATTTT. Translated, it gives CASAANKAGPTDTQYF. The genes are TRBV5-1 and TRBJ2-3, with a tentative D call TRBD1 (5 bases). The V end was cut by 7 bases, the J end by 2 bases, with 20 bases between. This CDR3 has 16 residues. Germline CDR1 is SGHRS and CDR2 is YFSETQ.

This clone has more than one count but fewer than ten. The chain has TRBV28 and TRBJ2-5; perhaps D is TRBD1 or TRBD2 (6 bases each). V shed 4 bases and J shed 5 bases, with 17 bases lying between them. CDR3 length: 15 amino acids. The germline CDR1 and CDR2 sequences are MDHEN and SYDVKM. The CDR3 DNA reads as TGTGCCAGCAGTTCCCCGGGGGCCGTCCGGGAGACCCAGTACTTC. Translated: CASSSPGAVRETQYF.

V usage is TRBV7-9 and J usage is TRBJ2-6; TRBD1 is a possible D gene (5 bases). V gave up 1 base and J gave up 0 bases, with 13 bases separating them. This CDR3 contains 18 residues. CDR1 SEHNR and CDR2 FQNEAQ come from the germline V gene (reference sequence). The CDR3 region is CASSLGSGSVSGANVLTF. DNA for the CDR3: TGTGCCAGCAGCTTAGGTTCAGGGTCTGTCTCTGGGGCCAACGTCCTGACTTTC.

This clone has just one count. The chain has TRBV29-1 and TRBJ2-4; 12 bases agree with TRBD2. The CDR3 covers 18 residues. V shed 3 bases, J shed 2 bases, and the junction held 11 bases outside the gene matches. Germline assignment: CDR1 SQVTM and CDR2 ANQGSEA. The CDR3 DNA reads TGCAGCGTTGAGGCGGCTAGCGGGGGGGCTGGGACCAAAAACATTCAGTACTTC. This sequence encodes CSVEAASGGAGTKNIQYF.

The chain employs TRBV28 and TRBJ2-3; 11 positions match TRBD2. The CDR3 has 16 amino acids. Trimming cost V 3 bases and J 2 bases; bases outside gene matches: 4. Germline V CDR1 and CDR2: MDHEN, SYDVKM. The CDR3 loop is CASSFTSGGHTDTQYF. For the CDR3, the DNA is TGTGCCAGCAGTTTTACTAGCGGGGGCCACACAGATACGCAGTATTTT.

V is TRBV2 and J is TRBJ2-7, with 12 bases fitting TRBD2. CDR3 length equals 14 residues. Looked up from germline, CDR1 is SNHLY and CDR2 is FYNNEI. J was trimmed by 4 bases and V by 7 bases; bases with no gene match: 5. DNA of the CDR3: TGTGCCAGCACCCAGACTAGCGGGGGTTACGAGCAGTACTTC. Translating gives CASTQTSGGYEQYF.

This chain joins TRBV5-1 and TRBJ2-3; the D gene is possibly TRBD1 (5 bases). The V end lost 4 bases, the J end lost 2 bases, and 11 bases lay between the germline ends. CDR1 is SGHRS, CDR2 YFSETQ, per germline. This CDR3 is 14 amino acids long. CDR3 in amino acids: CASSTDSSTDTQYF. The DNA of the CDR3 is TGCGCCAGCAGCACTGACAGTTCCACAGATACGCAGTATTTT. The variable domain in full, with the rest retrieved from reference TRBV5-1 and TRBJ2-3, is KAGVTQTPRYLIKTRGQQVTLSCSPISGHRSVSWYQQTPGQGLQFLFEYFSETQRNKGNFPGRFSGRQFSNSRSEMNVSTLELGDSALYLCASSTDSSTDTQYFGPGTRLTVL.

The chain combines TRBV5-6 with TRBJ2-2; D remains ambiguous. This CDR3 has 14 amino acids. Trimming shortened V by 0 bases and J by 5 bases, and 8 bases separated the two germline ends. Germline CDR1 SGHDT, CDR2 YYEEEE. CDR3 residues: CASSLDQGTGELFF. The CDR3 DNA sequence: TGTGCCAGCAGCTTGGACCAAGGGACCGGGGAGCTGTTTTTT.

V and J are TRBV5-6 and TRBJ2-7; a weak D match, TRBD1 (7 bases). CDR1 and CDR2 (germline): SGHDT, YYEEEE. The CDR3 covers 16 residues. V shed 1 base and J shed 3 bases, with 17 bases lying between them. This CDR3 reads CASSLSKQGDFYEQYF. CDR3 sequence (DNA): TGTGCCAGCAGCTTGTCCAAGCAGGGGGACTTCTACGAGCAGTACTTC. Together with reference TRBV5-6 and TRBJ2-7, the CDR3 gives the full variable domain: DAGVTQSPTHLIKTRGQQVTLRCSPKSGHDTVSWYQQALGQGPQFIFQYYEEEERQRGNFPDRFSGHQFPNYSSELNVNALLLGDSALYLCASSLSKQGDFYEQYFGPGTRLTVT.

The chain links TRBV19 to TRBJ2-5; either TRBD1 or TRBD2 may fit D (5 bases each). Germline V gene lookup returns CDR1 LNHDA and CDR2 SQIVND (reference sequence). V lost 10 bases to trimming and J lost 1 base, with 19 bases between them. The CDR3 runs 15 residues. The CDR3 is CATGTPGRAQETQYF. CDR3 nucleotides: TGTGCCACCGGCACCCCGGGACGGGCCCAAGAGACCCAGTACTTC.

This chain links TRBV30 with TRBJ2-5; D call uncertain. CDR1 is GTSNPN and CDR2 is SVGIG in the germline V gene (reference sequence). The CDR3 sequence is 12 residues long. The V end was cut by 2 bases, the J end by 5 bases, with 9 bases between. The CDR3 here is CAWSPSDETQYF. The DNA of the CDR3 is TGTGCCTGGAGTCCCTCGGACGAGACCCAGTACTTC.

J is TRBJ1-2 and V is TRBV6-5; tentatively, D is TRBD1 (5 bases). Germline-derived CDR1 and CDR2 are MNHEY and SVGAGI. The V and J ends lost 7 bases and 3 bases respectively, with 12 bases between them. The CDR3 length is 13 residues. For the CDR3, the DNA is TGTGCCAGCAAACGGGGACCCGACTATGGCTACACCTTC. It specifies CASKRGPDYGYTF.

The rearrangement links TRBV30 to TRBJ2-1, with a tentative D call TRBD1 (6 bases). V lost 5 bases and J 14 bases, leaving 19 bases between the germline ends. The CDR3 has 12 amino acids. Germline V CDR1 and CDR2: GTSNPN, SVGIG (reference sequence). CDR3 sequence reads: CAWAADSGGEFF. Here the CDR3 DNA reads TGTGCCTGGGCCGCGGACAGTGGAGGCGAGTTCTTC.

The rearrangement joins TRBV7-9 to TRBJ1-4, with TRBD1 matching over 9 bases. This CDR3 has 14 residues. CDR1 is SEHNR, CDR2 FQNEAQ, per germline (reference sequence). The ends lost 4 bases at V and 6 bases at J; junction bases unmatched: 3. CDR3 region: CASSSDRGDEKLFF. As DNA, the CDR3 is TGTGCCAGCAGCTCGGACAGGGGAGATGAAAAACTGTTTTTT.

The chain has TRBV29-1 and TRBJ2-1; D gene ambiguous. CDR3 length: 11 residues. The germline V and J ends were trimmed by 0 bases and 8 bases, with 5 bases remaining between them. Germline V lookup: CDR1 SQVTM, CDR2 ANQGSEA. Written as DNA, the CDR3 is TGCAGCGTTGAAGACGGATATGAGCAGTTCTTC. This encodes CSVEDGYEQFF.

This chain links TRBV5-1 with TRBJ2-7; 7 bases fit TRBD1. The V gene's germline CDR1 is SGHRS and CDR2 YFSETQ. This CDR3 has 14 amino acids. V lost 3 bases and J lost 2; bases outside the gene matches: 5. The CDR3 DNA reads TGCGCCAGCAGCTCGGGACAGCTGACCTACGAGCAGTACTTC. Protein: CASSSGQLTYEQYF.

V and J are TRBV7-2 and TRBJ1-2; D remains ambiguous. Germline loops: CDR1 SGHTA, CDR2 FQGNSA. V was shortened by 5 bases and J by 5 bases, with 18 bases between the two germline ends. This CDR3 is built from 15 residues. The CDR3 bases are TGTGCCAGCAGCAATATTAAGTTCTCGGCTTATGGCTACACCTTC. Its translation: CASSNIKFSAYGYTF.

The CDR3 loop reads CASSLAQMLAEAFF. The DNA for the CDR3 is TGTGCCAGCAGCTTGGCCCAGATGCTCGCTGAAGCTTTCTTT. This chain uses TRBV5-6 with TRBJ1-1; D is uncertain. V was cut by 0 bases and J by 6 bases, with 12 bases left in between. The CDR3 is 14 residues long. Germline V gives CDR1 SGHDT, CDR2 YYEEEE.

In regard to this clone: The same CDR3 can be traced to other DNA sequences in this sample. This sequence joins TRBV7-2 and TRBJ1-1, with D hard to call. The CDR3 spans 12 residues. The V and J ends lost 6 bases and 1 base respectively, with 6 bases between them. In germline, CDR1 is SGHTA, CDR2 FQGNSA. In DNA form, the CDR3 reads TGTGCCAGCAGTCCACCGAACACTGAAGCTTTCTTT. Translated: CASSPPNTEAFF.

The rearrangement links TRBV6-6 to TRBJ1-1; no clear D. CDR3 size: 14 residues. With 2 bases removed from V and 0 bases from J, the gap between germline ends came to 7 bases. The V gene's germline CDR1 is MNHNY and CDR2 SVGAGI (reference sequence). CDR3 residues: CASSYHGLNTEAFF. In DNA, the CDR3 is TGTGCCAGCAGTTACCACGGACTGAACACTGAAGCTTTCTTT.

The rearrangement uses TRBV7-2 and TRBJ1-1, with D unclear. Germline V gene sequence: CDR1 SGHTA, CDR2 FQGNSA. The CDR3 is 13 amino acids. Trimming stripped 3 bases from V and 4 bases from J, with 9 bases between. CDR3 loop: CASSLWEATEAFF. The CDR3 bases are TGTGCCAGCAGCTTGTGGGAAGCCACTGAAGCTTTCTTT.

The V gene is TRBV7-6, the J gene TRBJ2-7, with 8 bases that match TRBD1. CDR1 is SGHVS, CDR2 FNYEAQ, per germline. This CDR3 comprises 17 residues. The junction had 15 bases not matched to a gene; V was cut back by 4 bases and J by 4 bases. CDR3 DNA: TGTGCCAGCAGCTCGGTGATTGAGGGACAGGCACCTTACGAGCAGTACTTC. Its translation: CASSSVIEGQAPYEQYF.